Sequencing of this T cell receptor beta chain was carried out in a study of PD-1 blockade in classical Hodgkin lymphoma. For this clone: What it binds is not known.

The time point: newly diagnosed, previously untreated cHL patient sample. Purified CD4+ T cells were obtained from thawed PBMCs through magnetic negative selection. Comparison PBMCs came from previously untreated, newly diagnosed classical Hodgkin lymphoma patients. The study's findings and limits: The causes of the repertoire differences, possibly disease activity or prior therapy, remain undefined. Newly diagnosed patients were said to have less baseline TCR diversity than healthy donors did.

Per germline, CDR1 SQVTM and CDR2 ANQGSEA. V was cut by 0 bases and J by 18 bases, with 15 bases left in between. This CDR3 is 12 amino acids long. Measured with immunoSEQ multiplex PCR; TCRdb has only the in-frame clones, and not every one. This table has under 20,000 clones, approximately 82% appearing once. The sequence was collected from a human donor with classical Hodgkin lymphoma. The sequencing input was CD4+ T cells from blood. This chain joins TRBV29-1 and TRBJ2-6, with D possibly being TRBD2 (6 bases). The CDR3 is CSVEDSGTGRTF. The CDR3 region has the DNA TGCAGCGTTGAAGATTCGGGGACTGGCCGGACTTTC. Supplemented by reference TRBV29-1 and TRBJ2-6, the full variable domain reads SAVISQKPSRDICQRGTSLTIQCQVDSQVTMMFWYRQQPGQSLTLIATANQGSEATYESGFVIDKFPISRPNLTFSTLTVSNMSPEDSSIYLCSVEDSGTGRTFGAGSRLTVL.